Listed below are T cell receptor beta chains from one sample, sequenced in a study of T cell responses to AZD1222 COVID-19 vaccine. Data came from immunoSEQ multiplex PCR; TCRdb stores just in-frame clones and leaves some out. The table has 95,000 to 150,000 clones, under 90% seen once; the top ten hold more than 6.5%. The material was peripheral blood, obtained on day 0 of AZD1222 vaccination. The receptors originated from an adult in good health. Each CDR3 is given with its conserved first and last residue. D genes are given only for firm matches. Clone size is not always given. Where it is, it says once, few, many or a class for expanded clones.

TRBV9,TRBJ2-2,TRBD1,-,TGTGCCAGCAGCGTACGACAGGGGACGAACACCGGGGAGCTGTTTTTT,CASSVRQGTNTGELFF
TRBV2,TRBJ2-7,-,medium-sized,TGTGCCAGCAGTTCGGCAGTAAAGGCGCCGGGCGAGCAGTACTTC,CASSSAVKAPGEQYF
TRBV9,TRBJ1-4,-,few,TGTGCCAGCAGCGTAGGGAGTGGAGAAAAACTGTTTTTT,CASSVGSGEKLFF
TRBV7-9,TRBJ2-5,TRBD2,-,TGTGCCAGCAGCTCCGGACTAGCGGGAGCTTCGAGGGGAGAGACCCAGTACTTC,CASSSGLAGASRGETQYF
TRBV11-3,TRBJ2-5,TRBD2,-,TGTGCCAGCAGCTCCCGGGGGGGAGAAGAGACCCAGTACTTC,CASSSRGGEETQYF
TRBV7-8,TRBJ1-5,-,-,TGTGCCAGCAGCTCTTTAGAGTCGGCTAAAGCCCAGCATTTT,CASSSLESAKAQHF
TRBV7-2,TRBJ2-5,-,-,TGTGCCAGCAGCCTCGGGTTCCTGAGGGAGACCCAGTACTTC,CASSLGFLRETQYF
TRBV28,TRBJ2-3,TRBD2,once,TGTGCCAGCAATACTGCGGGACTAGCGGGAGTCACAGATACGCAGTATTTT,CASNTAGLAGVTDTQYF
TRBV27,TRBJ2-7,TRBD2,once,TGTGCCAGCAGTTTAGTCCCCGGGACTAGCGTCTCCTACGAGCAGTACTTC,CASSLVPGTSVSYEQYF
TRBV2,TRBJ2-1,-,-,TGTGCCAGCAGCATCCTAGCTCCGGATATGGGTGAGCAGTTCTTC,CASSILAPDMGEQFF
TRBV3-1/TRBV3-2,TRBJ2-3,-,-,TGTGCCAGCAGCCAAGCGGACGGTACGCAGTATTTT,CASSQADGTQYF
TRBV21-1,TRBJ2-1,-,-,TGTGCCAGCAGCAAAGTTTCCACAGGGGGAAGCAACAATGAGCAGTTCTTC,CASSKVSTGGSNNEQFF
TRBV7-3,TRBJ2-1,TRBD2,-,TGTGCCAGCAGCTTAAGGGCTAGCGGGTACAATGAGCAGTTCTTC,CASSLRASGYNEQFF
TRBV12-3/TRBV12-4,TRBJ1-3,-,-,TGTGCCAGCGGGACGCCAGGAGGAAACACCATATATTTT,CASGTPGGNTIYF
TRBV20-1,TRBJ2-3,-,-,TGCAGTGCTAGTCCGGGGACCGGGACAGATACGCAGTATTTT,CSASPGTGTDTQYF
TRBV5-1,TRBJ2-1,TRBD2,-,TGCGCCAGCCTCGGACTAGCGGGAGGGCACGATGAGCAGTTCTTC,CASLGLAGGHDEQFF
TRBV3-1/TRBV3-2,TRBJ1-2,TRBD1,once,TGTGCCAGCAGCCAAGATATAGGCAGGGGGAGACTTTATGGCTACACCTTC,CASSQDIGRGRLYGYTF
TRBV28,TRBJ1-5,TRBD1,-,TGTGCCAGTAAACAGGGGACTCTCAATCAGCCCCAGCATTTT,CASKQGTLNQPQHF
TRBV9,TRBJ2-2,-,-,TGTGCCAGCAGGAGGGGGAACACCGGGGAGCTGTTTTTT,CASRRGNTGELFF
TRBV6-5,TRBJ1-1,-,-,TGTGCCAGCAGACCGACAGGGAACACTGAAGCTTTCTTT,CASRPTGNTEAFF
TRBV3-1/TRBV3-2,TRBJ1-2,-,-,TGTGCCAGCAGCCAAGCGGTAGATGGCTACACCTTC,CASSQAVDGYTF
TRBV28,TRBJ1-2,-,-,TGTGCCAGCAGTTTTGTTGGTCGGGCGCCCTATGGCTACACCTTC,CASSFVGRAPYGYTF
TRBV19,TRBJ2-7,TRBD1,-,TGTGCCAGTAGCCCGGGACAGGGGGCTTACGAGCAGTACTTC,CASSPGQGAYEQYF
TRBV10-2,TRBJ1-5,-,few,TGCGCCAGCAGATCGACATTTAATAGCAATCAGCCCCAGCATTTT,CASRSTFNSNQPQHF
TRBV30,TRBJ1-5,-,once,TGTGCCTGGAGTGTCCCAGAGAATCAGCCCCAGCATTTT,CAWSVPENQPQHF
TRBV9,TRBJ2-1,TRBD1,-,TGTGCCAGCAGCCCGGGACAGGGGGTCAATGAGCAGTTCTTC,CASSPGQGVNEQFF
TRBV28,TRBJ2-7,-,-,TGTGCCACCGCCGGCAGTCCCTCCTACGAGCAGTACTTC,CATAGSPSYEQYF
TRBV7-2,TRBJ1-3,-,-,TGTGCCAGCAGCTTAAATGACGCGAGCTCTGGAAACACCATATATTTT,CASSLNDASSGNTIYF
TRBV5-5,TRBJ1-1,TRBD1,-,TGTGCCAGCAGCTTGTTTCAGGGGGGAATGGGGAACACTGAAGCTTTCTTT,CASSLFQGGMGNTEAFF